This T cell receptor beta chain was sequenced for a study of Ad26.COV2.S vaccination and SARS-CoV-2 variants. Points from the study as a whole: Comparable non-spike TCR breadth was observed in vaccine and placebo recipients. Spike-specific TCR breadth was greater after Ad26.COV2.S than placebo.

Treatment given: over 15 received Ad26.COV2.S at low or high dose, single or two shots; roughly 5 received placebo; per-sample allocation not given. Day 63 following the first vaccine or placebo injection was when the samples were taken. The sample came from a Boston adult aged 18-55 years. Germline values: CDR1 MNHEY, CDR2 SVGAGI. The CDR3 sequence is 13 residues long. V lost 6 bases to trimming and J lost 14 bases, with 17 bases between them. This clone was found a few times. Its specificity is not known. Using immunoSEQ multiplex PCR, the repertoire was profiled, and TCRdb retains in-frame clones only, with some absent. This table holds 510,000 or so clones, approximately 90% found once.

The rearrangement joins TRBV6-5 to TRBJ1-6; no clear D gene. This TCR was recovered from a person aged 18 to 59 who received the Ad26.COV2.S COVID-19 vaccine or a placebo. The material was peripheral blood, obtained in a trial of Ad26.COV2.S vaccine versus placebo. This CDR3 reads CASSLEQSGSLHF. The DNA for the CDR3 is TGTGCCAGCAGCTTAGAACAGTCCGGGTCCCTCCACTTT.